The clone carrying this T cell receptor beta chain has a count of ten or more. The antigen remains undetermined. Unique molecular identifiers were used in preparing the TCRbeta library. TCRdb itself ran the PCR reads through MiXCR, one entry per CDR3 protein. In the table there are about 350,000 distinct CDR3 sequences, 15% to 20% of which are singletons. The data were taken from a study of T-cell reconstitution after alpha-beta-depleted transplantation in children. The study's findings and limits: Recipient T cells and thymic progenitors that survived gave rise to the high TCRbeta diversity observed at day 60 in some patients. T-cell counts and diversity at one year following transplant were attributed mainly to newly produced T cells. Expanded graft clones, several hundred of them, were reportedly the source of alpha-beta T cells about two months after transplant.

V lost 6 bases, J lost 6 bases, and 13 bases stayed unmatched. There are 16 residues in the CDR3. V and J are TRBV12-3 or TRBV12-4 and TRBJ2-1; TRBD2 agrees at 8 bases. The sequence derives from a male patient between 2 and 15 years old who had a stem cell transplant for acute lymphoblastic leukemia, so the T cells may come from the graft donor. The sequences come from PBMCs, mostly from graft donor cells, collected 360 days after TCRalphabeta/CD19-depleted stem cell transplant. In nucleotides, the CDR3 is TGTGCCAGCAGAACCTTGGAGCGGGAGTTTCCCAATGAGCAGTTCTTC. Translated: CASRTLEREFPNEQFF.